The clone carrying this TCR beta chain was detected only once. Assay used: immunoSEQ multiplex PCR; TCRdb lists only in-frame clones, some missing. The repertoire includes about 730,000 clones, over 75% of them detected once, and more than 0.008% sits in the top ten. This record belongs to a study of shared T cell receptors in the human thymus. The length of the CDR3 is 15 residues. Separately, the same data were catalogued under a study of human thymus T cells. That publication notes: Finnish infants who were healthy and having corrective surgery for congenital heart defects made up the donors. Corrective heart surgery yielded resections, and these provided the thymus tissue. Blood and thymic repertoires both appeared biased in V and J gene usage. Thymic repertoires of unrelated individuals were reported in related research to overlap highly.

The chain recombines TRBV21-1 with TRBJ2-5; the table's TRBD2 call for D was not verified on the DNA. TRBV21-1 is an annotated pseudogene. Sequenced: thymocytes. This receptor was taken from a girl less than two years old with a congenital heart defect. For the CDR3, the DNA is TGTGCCAGCAGCAAAGCTCGGGACTCCCAAGAGACCCAGTACTTC. This gives the protein CASSKARDSQETQYF.